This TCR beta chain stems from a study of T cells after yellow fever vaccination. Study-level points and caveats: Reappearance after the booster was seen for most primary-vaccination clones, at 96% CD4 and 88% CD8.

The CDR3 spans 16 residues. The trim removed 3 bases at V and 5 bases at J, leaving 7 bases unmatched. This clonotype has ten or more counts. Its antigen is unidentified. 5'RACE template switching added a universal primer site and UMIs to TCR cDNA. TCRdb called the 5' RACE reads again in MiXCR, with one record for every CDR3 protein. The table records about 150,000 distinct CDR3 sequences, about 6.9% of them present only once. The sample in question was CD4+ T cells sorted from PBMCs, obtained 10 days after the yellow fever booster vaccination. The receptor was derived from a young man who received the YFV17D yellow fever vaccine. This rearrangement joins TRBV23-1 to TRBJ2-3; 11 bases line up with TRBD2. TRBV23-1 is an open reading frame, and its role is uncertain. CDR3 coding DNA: TGCGCCAGCAGTCATGTCGGACTAGCGGGCGGAGATACGCAGTATTTT. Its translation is CASSHVGLAGGDTQYF.